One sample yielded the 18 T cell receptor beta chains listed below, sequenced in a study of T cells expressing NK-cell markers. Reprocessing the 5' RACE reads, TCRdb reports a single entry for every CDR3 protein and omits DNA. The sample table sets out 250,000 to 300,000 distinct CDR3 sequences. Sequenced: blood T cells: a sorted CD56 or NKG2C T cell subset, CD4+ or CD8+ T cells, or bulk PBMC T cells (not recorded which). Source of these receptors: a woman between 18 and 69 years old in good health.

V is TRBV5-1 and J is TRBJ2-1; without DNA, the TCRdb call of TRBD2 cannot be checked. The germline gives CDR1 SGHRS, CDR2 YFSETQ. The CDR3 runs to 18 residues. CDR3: CASSPGGGVVSGYNEQFF.

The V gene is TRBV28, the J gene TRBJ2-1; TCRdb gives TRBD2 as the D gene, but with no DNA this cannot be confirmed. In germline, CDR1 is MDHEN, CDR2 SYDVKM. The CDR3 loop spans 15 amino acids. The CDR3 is CASSQRESSYNEQFF. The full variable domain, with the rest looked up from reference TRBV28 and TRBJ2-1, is DVKVTQSSRYLVKRTGEKVFLECVQDMDHENMFWYRQDPGLGLRLIYFSYDVKMKEKGDIPEGYSVSREKKERFSLILESASTNQTSMYLCASSQRESSYNEQFFGPGTRLTVL.

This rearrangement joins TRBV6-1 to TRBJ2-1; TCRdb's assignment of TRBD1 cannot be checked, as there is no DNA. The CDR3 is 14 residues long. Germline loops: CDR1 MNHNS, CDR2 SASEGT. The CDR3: CASHTGGSRNEQFF.

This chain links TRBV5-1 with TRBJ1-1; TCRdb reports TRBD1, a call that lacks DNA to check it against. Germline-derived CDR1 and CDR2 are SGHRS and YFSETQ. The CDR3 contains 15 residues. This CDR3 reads CASSLVGRRGTEAFF.

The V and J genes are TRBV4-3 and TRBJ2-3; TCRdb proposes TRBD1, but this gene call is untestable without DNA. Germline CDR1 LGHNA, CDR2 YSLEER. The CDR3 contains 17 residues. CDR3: CASSHRRTGASTDTQYF.

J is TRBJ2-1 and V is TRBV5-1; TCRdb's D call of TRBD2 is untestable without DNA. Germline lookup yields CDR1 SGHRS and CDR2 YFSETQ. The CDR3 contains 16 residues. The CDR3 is CASSLANGLVMNEQFF.

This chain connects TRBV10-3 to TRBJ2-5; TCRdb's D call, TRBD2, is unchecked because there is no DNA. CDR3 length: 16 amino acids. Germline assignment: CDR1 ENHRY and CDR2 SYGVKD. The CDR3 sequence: CAISQVGPSSGETQYF.

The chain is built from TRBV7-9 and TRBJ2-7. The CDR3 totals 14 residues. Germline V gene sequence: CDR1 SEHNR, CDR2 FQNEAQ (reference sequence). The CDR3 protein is CASSLVSGPYEQYF.

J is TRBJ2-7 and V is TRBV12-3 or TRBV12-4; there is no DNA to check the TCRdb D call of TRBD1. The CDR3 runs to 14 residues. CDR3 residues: CASSLSGSGYEQYF.

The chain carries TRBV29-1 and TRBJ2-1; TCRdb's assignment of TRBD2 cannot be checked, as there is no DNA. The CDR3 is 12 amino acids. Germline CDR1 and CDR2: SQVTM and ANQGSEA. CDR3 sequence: CSARTSYNEQFF.

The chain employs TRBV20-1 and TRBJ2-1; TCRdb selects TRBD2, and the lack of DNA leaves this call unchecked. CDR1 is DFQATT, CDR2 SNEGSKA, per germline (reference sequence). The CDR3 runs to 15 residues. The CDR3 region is CSASSAGNKGNEQFF.

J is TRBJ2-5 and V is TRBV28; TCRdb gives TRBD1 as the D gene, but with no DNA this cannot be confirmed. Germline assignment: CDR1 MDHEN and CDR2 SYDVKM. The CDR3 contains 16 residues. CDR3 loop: CASSLGQGGGQETQYF. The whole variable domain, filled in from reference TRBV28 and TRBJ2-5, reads DVKVTQSSRYLVKRTGEKVFLECVQDMDHENMFWYRQDPGLGLRLIYFSYDVKMKEKGDIPEGYSVSREKKERFSLILESASTNQTSMYLCASSLGQGGGQETQYFGPGTRLLVL.

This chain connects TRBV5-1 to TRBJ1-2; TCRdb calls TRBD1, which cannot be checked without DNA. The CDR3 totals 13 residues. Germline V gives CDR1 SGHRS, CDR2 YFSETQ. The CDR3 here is CASSPGFRYGYTF.

The CDR3 is CACIASGGVSDTQYF. The chain recombines TRBV30 with TRBJ2-3; TCRdb's assignment of TRBD2 cannot be checked, as there is no DNA. The CDR3 is 15 residues long. Germline assignment: CDR1 GTSNPN and CDR2 SVGIG (reference sequence).

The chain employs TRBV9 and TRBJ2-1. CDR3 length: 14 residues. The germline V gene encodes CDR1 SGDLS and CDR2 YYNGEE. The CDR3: CASSVEDRRNEQFF.

The CDR3 here is CSARETGFYGSYNEQFF. V is TRBV20-1 and J is TRBJ2-1; TCRdb's assignment of TRBD1 cannot be checked, as there is no DNA. Germline V gene lookup returns CDR1 DFQATT and CDR2 SNEGSKA (reference sequence). This CDR3 contains 17 residues.

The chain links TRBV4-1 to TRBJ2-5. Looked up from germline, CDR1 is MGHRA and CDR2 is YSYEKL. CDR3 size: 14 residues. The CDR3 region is CASSQGSRQETQYF.

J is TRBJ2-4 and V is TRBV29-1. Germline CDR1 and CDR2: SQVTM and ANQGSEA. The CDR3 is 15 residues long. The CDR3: CSVEDRKLAKNIQYF.